This paragraph covers one T cell receptor (beta chain) sequence. The target antigen is unknown. This sample stems from a study of neurological immune-mediated disorders. Study-level results: The study found the most TCR clonal expansion in HTLV-1-associated myelopathy and the least in multiple sclerosis, below healthy controls.

The CDR3 covers 14 residues. V lost 4 bases, J lost 5 bases, and 2 bases stayed unmatched. Germline CDR1 is SEHNR and CDR2 is FQNEAQ (reference sequence). The team produced cDNA through 5'RACE using 10-nucleotide random UMIs. TCRdb re-derived calls from the 5' RACE reads in MiXCR, one entry per CDR3 protein. The sample lists roughly 60,000 distinct CDR3 sequences, approximately 10% occurring once. This chain joins TRBV7-9 and TRBJ1-6; TRBD1 matches at 7 bases. The source material was PBMCs. The receptor was isolated from a man aged 55 to 70 in good health. The CDR3 DNA reads TGTGCCAGCAGCTGGGACAGCGATAATTCACCCCTCCACTTT. It is translated as CASSWDSDNSPLHF.